The present TCR beta chain was sequenced within a study of cytomegalovirus exposure and HLA in healthy donors. General study points: Analysis performed later found 16,951 TCR beta sequences associated with HLA alleles at 0.05 false discovery rate.

From germline, CDR1 is SEHNR and CDR2 FQNEAQ (reference sequence). This CDR3 region has 14 residues. Germline trimming cut 1 base from V and 4 bases from J; bases unmatched to any gene: 3. 13 Jbeta primers and 60 Vbeta primers were used for the PCR. This table comes from immunoSEQ multiplex PCR, and its TCRdb copy is limited to in-frame clones, with some not included. The table records 100,000 to 120,000 clones, roughly 15% of them present only once. This clone turned up a few times. Its specificity is not known. The rearrangement links TRBV7-9 to TRBJ1-1; 7 positions agree with TRBD1. The TCR sequence derives from a female donor in good health and CMV-seronegative. The sample taken for sequencing was PBMCs. In nucleotides, the CDR3 is TGTGCCAGCAGCTTAGGAGGGACAGCCACTGAAGCTTTCTTT. It codes for CASSLGGTATEAFF.